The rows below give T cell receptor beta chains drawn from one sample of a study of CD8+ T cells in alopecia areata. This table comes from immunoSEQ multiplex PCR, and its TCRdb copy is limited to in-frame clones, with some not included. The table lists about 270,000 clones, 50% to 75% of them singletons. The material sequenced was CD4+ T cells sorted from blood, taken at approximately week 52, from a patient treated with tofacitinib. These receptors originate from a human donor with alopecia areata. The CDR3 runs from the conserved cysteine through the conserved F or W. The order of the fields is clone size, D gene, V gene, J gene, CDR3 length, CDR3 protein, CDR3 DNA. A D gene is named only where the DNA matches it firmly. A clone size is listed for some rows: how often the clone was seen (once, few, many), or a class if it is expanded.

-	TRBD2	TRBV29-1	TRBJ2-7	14	CSVAGLQDHYEQYF	TGCAGCGTAGCGGGACTGCAGGACCACTACGAGCAGTACTTC
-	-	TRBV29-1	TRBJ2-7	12	CSVKLRTDEQYF	TGCAGCGTCAAGTTACGGACGGACGAGCAGTACTTC
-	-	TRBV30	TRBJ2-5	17	CASSQGAIGGAGETQYF	TGTGCCTCCTCGCAGGGGGCGATCGGGGGGGCCGGTGAGACCCAGTACTTC
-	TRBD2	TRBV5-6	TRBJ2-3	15	CASSKTSGGTDTQYF	TGTGCCAGCAGCAAGACTAGCGGGGGAACAGATACGCAGTATTTT
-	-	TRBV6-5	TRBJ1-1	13	CASSYRGDTEAFF	TGTGCCAGCAGTTATCGGGGGGACACTGAAGCTTTCTTT
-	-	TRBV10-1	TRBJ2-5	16	CASSEFIGGNQETQYF	TGCGCCAGCAGTGAGTTTATCGGGGGTAACCAAGAGACCCAGTACTTC
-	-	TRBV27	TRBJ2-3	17	CASSPQGQTSSTDTQYF	TGTGCCAGCAGTCCCCAGGGACAAACCTCTAGCACAGATACGCAGTATTTT
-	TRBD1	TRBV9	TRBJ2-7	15	CASSVGQGPSYEQYF	TGTGCCAGCAGCGTCGGACAGGGTCCCTCCTACGAGCAGTACTTC
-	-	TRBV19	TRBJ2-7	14	CASHSAGTVYEQYF	TGTGCCAGCCATTCCGCCGGGACGGTGTACGAGCAGTACTTC
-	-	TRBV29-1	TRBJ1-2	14	CSVERLGSGYGYTF	TGCAGCGTTGAGCGGTTAGGGTCAGGATATGGCTACACCTTC
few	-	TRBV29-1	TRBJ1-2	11	CSVWEEGGYTF	TGCAGCGTTTGGGAAGAGGGCGGCTACACCTTC
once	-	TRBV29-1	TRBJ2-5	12	CSVGRVRETQYF	TGCAGCGTGGGCAGGGTACGGGAGACCCAGTACTTC
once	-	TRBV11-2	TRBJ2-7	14	CASSLSPLLYEQYF	TGTGCCAGCAGCTTAAGCCCCCTCCTCTACGAGCAGTACTTC
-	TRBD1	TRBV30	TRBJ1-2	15	CAWSPWDRPNYGYTF	TGTGCCTGGAGTCCCTGGGACAGGCCTAACTATGGCTACACCTTC
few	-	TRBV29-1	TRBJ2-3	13	CSVEVVVGDTQYF	TGCAGCGTTGAAGTGGTTGTAGGAGATACGCAGTATTTT
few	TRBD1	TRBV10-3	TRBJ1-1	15	CAISDPGQARTEAFF	TGTGCCATCAGTGACCCCGGACAGGCTAGGACTGAAGCTTTCTTT
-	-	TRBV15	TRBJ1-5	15	CATSRDPQGDQPQHF	TGTGCCACCAGCAGAGACCCACAGGGAGATCAGCCCCAGCATTTT
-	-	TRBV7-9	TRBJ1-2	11	CASSLAYGYTF	TGTGCCAGCAGCTTAGCTTATGGCTACACCTTC
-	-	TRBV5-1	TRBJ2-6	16	CASSLGLHSGANVLTF	TGCGCCAGCAGCTTGGGACTACACTCTGGGGCCAACGTCCTGACTTTC
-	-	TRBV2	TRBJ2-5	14	CASSESGLWETQYF	TGTGCCAGCAGTGAATCGGGGCTATGGGAGACCCAGTACTTC
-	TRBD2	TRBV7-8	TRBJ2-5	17	CASSLARVSGGQETQYF	TGTGCCAGCAGCTTAGCGCGAGTTAGCGGGGGCCAAGAGACCCAGTACTTC
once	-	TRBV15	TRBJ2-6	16	CATSRGRGSGANVLTF	TGTGCCACCAGCAGAGGCCGCGGCTCTGGGGCCAACGTCCTGACTTTC